Following are 19 T cell receptor beta chains from one sample sequenced in a study of PD-1 blockade in classical Hodgkin lymphoma. Data came from immunoSEQ multiplex PCR; TCRdb stores just in-frame clones and leaves some out. The repertoire includes some 21,000 clones, about four fifths of them detected once, and around 1.3% sits in the top ten. Time point described: newly diagnosed, previously untreated cHL patient sample. Magnetic negative selection of thawed PBMCs was the method by which CD4+ T cells were purified. Sequencing was performed on CD4+ T cells from blood. Receptors originate from a human donor with classical Hodgkin lymphoma.

About this clone: The junction shows a germline mismatch at one end, possibly a read error. This chain connects TRBV9 to TRBJ1-1; 7 bases are shared with TRBD1. The CDR3 has 12 amino acids. CDR1 is SGDLS and CDR2 is YYNGEE in the germline V gene. This CDR3 reads CASSATRQGRNF. CDR3 nucleotide sequence: TGTGCCAGCAGCGCTACTAGACAGGGCCGTAACTTT.

This sequence joins TRBV5-1 and TRBJ2-3; TRBD2 matches 7 bases. Germline lookup yields CDR1 SGHRS and CDR2 YFSETQ. After removal of 3 bases from V and 4 bases from J, the junction contained 14 bases not matched to a gene. The CDR3 has 17 residues. This chain's CDR3 is CASSSSGTGGGADTQYF. The CDR3 DNA follows: TGCGCCAGCAGCTCCAGCGGAACGGGAGGAGGGGCAGATACGCAGTATTTT.

The gene calls are TRBV7-8 and TRBJ2-7; D perhaps matches TRBD2 (6 bases). The germline CDR1 and CDR2 sequences are SGHVS and FQNEAQ. This CDR3 contains 13 residues. The V gene lost 3 bases and the J gene lost 4 bases, with 10 bases spanning the gap. In DNA, the CDR3 is TGTGCCAGCAGCTTGGGACTCAATTACGAGCAGTACTTC. It codes for CASSLGLNYEQYF.

The chain carries TRBV5-5 and TRBJ2-5, with 8 positions matching TRBD1. The CDR3 is made up of 14 amino acids. V lost 5 bases to trimming and J lost 5 bases; unmatched junction nucleotides: 8. Per germline, CDR1 SGHKS and CDR2 YYEKEE (reference sequence). The CDR3 sequence is CASSLTGERETQYF. CDR3 coding DNA: TGTGCCAGCAGTCTGACAGGGGAGAGGGAGACCCAGTACTTC.

The rearrangement uses TRBV10-2 and TRBJ1-4; tentatively, D is TRBD1 (5 bases). Trimming pared 3 bases from V and 6 bases from J, leaving 14 bases between. The V gene's germline CDR1 is WSHSY and CDR2 SAAADI. The CDR3 length is 15 residues. CDR3 in amino acids: CASSDSGGRDEKLFF. The CDR3 region has the DNA TGCGCCAGCAGTGACTCGGGGGGACGGGATGAAAAACTGTTTTTT.

This clone has only one observation. The V and J genes are TRBV6-5 and TRBJ2-1, with TRBD2 as a possible D gene (5 bases). Germline CDR1 and CDR2: MNHEY and SVGAGI. The germline V and J ends were trimmed by 8 bases and 8 bases, with 16 bases remaining between them. The CDR3 contains 13 residues. CDR3 loop: CASRQRWSDEQFF. CDR3 sequence (DNA): TGTGCCAGCCGGCAGCGGTGGAGCGATGAGCAGTTCTTC.

The chain joins TRBV11-2 to TRBJ1-4, with D possibly being TRBD1 (5 bases). The germline gives CDR1 SGHAT, CDR2 FQNNGV. V lost 1 base and J 5 bases, leaving 11 bases between the germline ends. This CDR3 contains 15 residues. CDR3 loop: CASSLARGVNEKLFF. CDR3 DNA sequence: TGTGCCAGCAGCTTAGCTCGGGGGGTGAATGAAAAACTGTTTTTT.

The genes are TRBV5-1 and TRBJ2-2, with D hard to call. The CDR3 is made up of 15 amino acids. The germline CDR1 and CDR2 sequences are SGHRS and YFSETQ. V lost 5 bases and J lost 5, with 16 bases in between. CDR3 residues: CASSRRHQGTGELFF. The CDR3 bases are TGCGCCAGCAGTCGCCGACACCAAGGAACCGGGGAGCTGTTTTTT.

CDR3 protein: CASSLATQGATEAFF. For the CDR3, the DNA is TGTGCCAGCAGCTTAGCAACACAGGGGGCCACTGAAGCTTTCTTT. V and J are TRBV11-2 and TRBJ1-1; 9 bases agree with TRBD1. The length of the CDR3 is 15 residues. Germline-derived CDR1 and CDR2 are SGHAT and FQNNGV. V lost 1 base, J lost 4 bases, and 4 bases stayed unmatched.

The V call is TRBV27, the J call TRBJ1-5; 8 positions match TRBD1. The CDR3 is 16 residues long. V gave up 4 bases and J gave up 5 bases; unmatched junction bases: 10. Germline V lookup: CDR1 MNHEY, CDR2 SMNVEV (reference sequence). The CDR3: CASSSNGQGIHQPQHF. The CDR3 DNA reads TGTGCCAGCAGTTCTAATGGACAGGGTATCCATCAGCCCCAGCATTTT.

The rearrangement links TRBV14 to TRBJ2-1; no firm D call. Trimming cost V 4 bases and J 6 bases, with 4 bases left between them. CDR1 and CDR2 from the germline V gene are SGHDN and FVKESK. The CDR3 length is 11 residues. The CDR3 DNA sequence: TGTGCCAGCAGCCGAGTCAATGAGCAGTTCTTC. Its translation is CASSRVNEQFF.

This chain joins TRBV9 and TRBJ1-5; weak D call: TRBD1 (6 bases). This CDR3 spans 15 amino acids. V was trimmed by 4 bases and J by 0 bases, leaving 11 bases between them. Germline V gene sequence: CDR1 SGDLS, CDR2 YYNGEE. CDR3 in amino acids: CASSPTGNSNQPQHF. The DNA for the CDR3 is TGTGCCAGCAGCCCAACAGGGAATAGCAATCAGCCCCAGCATTTT.

This sequence joins TRBV10-2 and TRBJ2-3; a possible D gene is TRBD2 (6 bases). V lost 6 bases and J 2 bases, leaving 9 bases between the germline ends. Germline CDR1 WSHSY, CDR2 SAAADI. This CDR3 region has 13 residues. The CDR3 protein is CASRRGNTDTQYF. Here the CDR3 DNA reads TGCGCCAGCAGGCGGGGCAACACAGATACGCAGTATTTT.

The chain uses TRBV7-9 and TRBJ2-5; TRBD2 aligns across 7 bases. The CDR3 is 15 amino acids. Germline loops: CDR1 SEHNR, CDR2 FQNEAQ (reference sequence). V shed 5 bases and J 4 bases; nucleotides not matched to a gene: 10. The CDR3 sequence is CASSPLLGGGETQYF. CDR3 in DNA: TGTGCCAGCAGCCCCCTGCTGGGCGGGGGAGAGACCCAGTACTTC. Based on the CDR3 plus reference TRBV7-9 and TRBJ2-5, the full variable domain is DTGVSQNPRHKITKRGQNVTFRCDPISEHNRLYWYRQTLGQGPEFLTYFQNEAQLEKSRLLSDRFSAERPKGSFSTLEIQRTEQGDSAMYLCASSPLLGGGETQYFGPGTRLLVL.

The chain employs TRBV19 and TRBJ2-1, with TRBD2 identical over 8 bases. Losses at the gene ends were 4 bases for V and 10 bases for J; bases not matched to a gene: 6. This CDR3 has 13 residues. CDR1 is LNHDA, CDR2 SQIVND, per germline (reference sequence). The CDR3 nucleotides are TGTGCCAGTAGTACGGGGGGGGCGTGGGAGCAGTTCTTC. Protein sequence: CASSTGGAWEQFF.

V usage is TRBV9 and J usage is TRBJ2-1, with 9 bases lining up with TRBD2. Germline loops: CDR1 SGDLS, CDR2 YYNGEE. The CDR3 is 15 amino acids. J was trimmed by 2 bases and V by 4 bases; bases with no gene match: 4. The CDR3 loop is CASSYGTSPYNEQFF. CDR3 in DNA: TGTGCCAGCAGCTACGGGACTAGCCCCTACAATGAGCAGTTCTTC.

The chain is built from TRBV19 and TRBJ1-2; 7 positions agree with TRBD1. With V trimmed by 6 bases and J by 2 bases, 6 bases remained unmatched. Germline V gives CDR1 LNHDA, CDR2 SQIVND (reference sequence). The CDR3 is 14 residues long. The CDR3 loop is CASRPGQMNYGYTF. The CDR3 nucleotides are TGTGCCAGTAGGCCGGGACAGATGAACTATGGCTACACCTTC.

The rearrangement joins TRBV18 to TRBJ2-7; weak D call: TRBD2 (5 bases). This CDR3 has 17 residues. Trimming took 1 base from V and 3 from J, leaving 19 bases between them. Per germline, CDR1 KGHSH and CDR2 LQKENI. The CDR3: CASSPREKGSTYYEQYF. CDR3 DNA: TGTGCCAGCTCACCACGGGAGAAGGGATCCACCTACTACGAGCAGTACTTC.

This clone was observed once. The chain's CDR3 is CASSQDHGHYTEAFF. CDR3 DNA sequence: TGTGCCAGCAGCCAAGATCACGGACACTACACTGAAGCTTTCTTT. The chain combines TRBV14 with TRBJ1-1; D perhaps matches TRBD1 (5 bases). With 0 bases removed from V and 3 bases from J, the gap between germline ends came to 11 bases. CDR3 length: 15 amino acids. The germline V gene encodes CDR1 SGHDN and CDR2 FVKESK.